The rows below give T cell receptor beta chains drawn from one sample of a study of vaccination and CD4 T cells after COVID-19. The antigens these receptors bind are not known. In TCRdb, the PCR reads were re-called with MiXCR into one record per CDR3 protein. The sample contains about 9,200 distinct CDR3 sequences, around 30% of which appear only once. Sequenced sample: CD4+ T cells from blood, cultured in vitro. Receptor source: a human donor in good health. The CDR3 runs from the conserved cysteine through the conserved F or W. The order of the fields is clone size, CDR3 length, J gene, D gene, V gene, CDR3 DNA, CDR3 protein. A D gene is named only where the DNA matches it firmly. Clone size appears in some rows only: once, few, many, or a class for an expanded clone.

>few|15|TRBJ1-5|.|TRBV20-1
TGCAGTGCTGGAAGGGGGGGCTCCACGAATCAGCCCCAGCATTTT
CSAGRGGSTNQPQHF
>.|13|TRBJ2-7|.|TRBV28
TGTGCCAGCAGGTTAGGGGGGTTGTACGAGCAGTACTTC
CASRLGGLYEQYF
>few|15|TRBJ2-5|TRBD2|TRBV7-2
TGTGCCAGCAGCCTTATGGGACTAGGTGGAGAGACCCAGTACTTC
CASSLMGLGGETQYF
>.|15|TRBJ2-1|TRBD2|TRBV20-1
TGCAGTGCTCCCCGACTAGCGGGCTATAACAATGAGCAGTTCTTC
CSAPRLAGYNNEQFF
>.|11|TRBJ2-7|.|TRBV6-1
TGTGCCAGCACCCAGGGGTACGAGCAGTACTTC
CASTQGYEQYF
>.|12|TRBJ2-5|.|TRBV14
TGTGCCAGCAGCCCCTCCCCAGAGACCCAGTACTTC
CASSPSPETQYF
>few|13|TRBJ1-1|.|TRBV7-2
TGTGCCAGCAGCTTAGCGCGACGGTCTGAAGCTTTCTTT
CASSLARRSEAFF
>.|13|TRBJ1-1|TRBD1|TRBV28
TGTGCCAGCAAAGGACAGGACTATTTTGAAGCTTTCTTT
CASKGQDYFEAFF
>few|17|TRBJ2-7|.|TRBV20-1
TGCAGTGCTTCCGGCAGCATTAGGTCGTTGAGCTCCTACGAGCAGTACTTC
CSASGSIRSLSSYEQYF
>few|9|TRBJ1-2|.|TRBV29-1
TGCAGCGTGGCGGCTGGCTACACCTTC
CSVAAGYTF
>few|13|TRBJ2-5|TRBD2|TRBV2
TGTGCCAGCTGGCTAGCGGCACGGGAGACCCAGTACTTC
CASWLAARETQYF
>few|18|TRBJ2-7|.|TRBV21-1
TGTGCCAGCAGCAAAGCCCTCCCGGGGCAGGGGGCGTACTACGAGCAGTACTTC
CASSKALPGQGAYYEQYF
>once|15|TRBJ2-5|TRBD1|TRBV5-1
TGCGCCAGCAGCCCGCAGACAGGGGGCGAGGAGACCCAGTACTTC
CASSPQTGGEETQYF
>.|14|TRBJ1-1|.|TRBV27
TGTGCCAGCAGTTTTTGGGCCGGGGACACTGAAGCTTTCTTT
CASSFWAGDTEAFF
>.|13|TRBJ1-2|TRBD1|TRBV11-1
TGTGCCAGCAGTCACGGACAGGGGGATGGCTACACCTTC
CASSHGQGDGYTF
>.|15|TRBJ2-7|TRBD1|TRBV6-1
TGTGCCAGCACCACCGCCGGGACAGGGGTGGGGGAGCAGTACTTC
CASTTAGTGVGEQYF
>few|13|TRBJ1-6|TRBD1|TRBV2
TGTGCCAGCAGTGGACAGGGCGATTCACCCCTCCACTTT
CASSGQGDSPLHF
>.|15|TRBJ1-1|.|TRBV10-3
TGTGCCATCAGTGACTACAGCAGGATGAACACTGAAGCTTTCTTT
CAISDYSRMNTEAFF
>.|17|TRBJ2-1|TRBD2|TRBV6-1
TGTGCCAGCAGACCTAGACTAGCGGGAGGCTCCTACAATGAGCAGTTCTTC
CASRPRLAGGSYNEQFF
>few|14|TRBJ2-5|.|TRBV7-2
TGTGCCAGCAGCTTCATGGGTATGGAAGAGACCCAGTACTTC
CASSFMGMEETQYF
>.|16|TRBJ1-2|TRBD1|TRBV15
TGTGCCACCAGCAGATCTTCGCGGACAGGGAACTATGGCTACACCTTC
CATSRSSRTGNYGYTF
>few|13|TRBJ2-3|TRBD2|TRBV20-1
TGCAGTGTCTTGGGGAGGGGCACAGATACGCAGTATTTT
CSVLGRGTDTQYF
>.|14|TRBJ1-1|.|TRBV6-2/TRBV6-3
TGTGCCAGCAGAACGGACAGACTGAACACTGAAGCTTTCTTT
CASRTDRLNTEAFF
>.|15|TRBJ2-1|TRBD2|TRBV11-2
TGTGCCAGCAGCTCACTAGCGAGGGCCTACAATGAGCAGTTCTTC
CASSSLARAYNEQFF
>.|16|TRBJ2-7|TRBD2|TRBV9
TGTGCCAGCAGCGCCGGACTAGCGGGAGGAAATGGCGAGCAGTACTTC
CASSAGLAGGNGEQYF
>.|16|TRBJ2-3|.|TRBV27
TGTGCCAGCAGTTTCGGGAGACAGGGAAGGACAGATACGCAGTATTTT
CASSFGRQGRTDTQYF
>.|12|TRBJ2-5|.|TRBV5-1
TGCGCCAGCAGCCGACGGTTGGAGACCCAGTACTTC
CASSRRLETQYF
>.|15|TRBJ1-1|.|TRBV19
TGTGCCAGTAGTATCCGGCAGGGGATGAACACTGAAGCTTTCTTT
CASSIRQGMNTEAFF
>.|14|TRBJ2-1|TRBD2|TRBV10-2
TGCGCCAGCAGTGCGGAGCGGGAGAGGAATGAGCAGTTCTTC
CASSAERERNEQFF
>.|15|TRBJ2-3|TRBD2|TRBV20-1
TGCAGTGCTAGAAACAGCGGGAGGAGCACAGATACGCAGTATTTT
CSARNSGRSTDTQYF
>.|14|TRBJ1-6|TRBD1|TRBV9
TGTGCCAGCAGCGGCACAGGGGGACGCTCACCCCTCCACTTT
CASSGTGGRSPLHF
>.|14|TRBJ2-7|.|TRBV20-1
TGCAGCAAATCAGGGGGGCTCGCGGGGTACGAGCAGTACTTC
CSKSGGLAGYEQYF